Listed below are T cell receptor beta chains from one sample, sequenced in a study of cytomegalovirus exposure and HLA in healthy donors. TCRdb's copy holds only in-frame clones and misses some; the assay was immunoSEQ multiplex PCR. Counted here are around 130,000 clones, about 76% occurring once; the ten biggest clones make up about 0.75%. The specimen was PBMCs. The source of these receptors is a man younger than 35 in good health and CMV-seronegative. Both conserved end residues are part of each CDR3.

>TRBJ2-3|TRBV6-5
CASTRLSGSTDTQYF
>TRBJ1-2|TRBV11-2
CASSFGYGYTF
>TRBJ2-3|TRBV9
CASNLGVTSGTDTQYF
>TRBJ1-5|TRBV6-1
CASSVSVDQPQHF
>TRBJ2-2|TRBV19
CASRWLPGELFF
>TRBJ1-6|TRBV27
CASKKAGTRYSSPLHF
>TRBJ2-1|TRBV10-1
CASSPGTSSYNEQFF
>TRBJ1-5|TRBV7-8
CASSFKREEQPQHF
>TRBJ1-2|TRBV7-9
CASSLDHSGYTF
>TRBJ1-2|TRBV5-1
CASRPGGQGYGYTF
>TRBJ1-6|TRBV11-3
CASSTPTEDNSPLHF
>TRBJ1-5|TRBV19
CASRRTDEPGGQHF
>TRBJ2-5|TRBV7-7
CASSRGQASYETQYF
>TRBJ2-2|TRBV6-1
CASSAPLGRQYTGELFF
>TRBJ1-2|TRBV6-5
CASRKTGGYGYTF
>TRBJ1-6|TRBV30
CAWTGIGLLNSPLHF
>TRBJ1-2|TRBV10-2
CASSHGAGNGGYTF
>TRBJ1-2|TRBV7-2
CASISTLGRINPRGYTF
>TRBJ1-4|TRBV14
CASSPRSYEKLFF
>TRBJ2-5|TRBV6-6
CASSYSLAGGQETQYF
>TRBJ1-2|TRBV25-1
CATFFYGYTF
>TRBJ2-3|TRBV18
CASSRTGGTDTQYF
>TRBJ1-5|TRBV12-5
CASGLSGGQPQHF
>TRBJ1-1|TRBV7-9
CASSAQANTEAFF
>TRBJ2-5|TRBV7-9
CASSLAGQVSETQYF
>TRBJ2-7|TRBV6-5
CATRRGFLAYEQYF
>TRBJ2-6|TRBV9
CASSPRTAPATGANVLTF
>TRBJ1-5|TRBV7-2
CASSLQAAPDQPQHF
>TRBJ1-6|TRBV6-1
CASSARQGINSPLHF
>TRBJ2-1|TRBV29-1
CSVEGTDAVSYNEQFF
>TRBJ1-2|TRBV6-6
CASILAAANYGYTF
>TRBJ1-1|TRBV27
CASSPTPRDTWDWNTEAFF
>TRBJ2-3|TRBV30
CAWSPGHRLPTDTQYF
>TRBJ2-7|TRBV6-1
CASSVWRGYEQYF
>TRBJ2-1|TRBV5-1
CASTNPDRGEYEQFF
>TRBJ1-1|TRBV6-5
CASSYSKQNTEAFF
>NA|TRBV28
CASRPTGDLSSYEQYF
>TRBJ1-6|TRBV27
CASMGGSYNSPLHF
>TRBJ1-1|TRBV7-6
CASSLDRATGSSAFF
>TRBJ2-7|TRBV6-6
CASSRKRGAYEQYF
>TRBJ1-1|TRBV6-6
CASSPVREWGNTEAFF